This TCR beta chain was profiled in a study of shared T cell receptors in the human thymus. Trimming removed 1 base at V and 0 bases at J, with 13 bases between. Germline assignment: CDR1 SGHDT and CDR2 YYEEEE. CDR3 length: 16 residues. The repertoire was sequenced with immunoSEQ multiplex PCR; TCRdb's copy has only in-frame clones and lacks some. The data contain over 450,000 clones, 70% to 80% of them seen just once; the ten biggest clones take up 0.013%. This clone came up once. The sample was also reused in another study, on human thymus T cells. That study adds: The donors were infants in Finland with congenital heart defects, otherwise immunologically healthy. Resections from corrective heart surgery supplied the thymus tissue. Thymic repertoires of unrelated individuals were reported in related research to overlap highly.

This receptor was obtained from a boy less than two years old with a congenital heart defect. The chain is built from TRBV5-6 and TRBJ1-2; TRBD1 is a possible D gene (6 bases). Sequenced material: thymocytes. DNA for the CDR3: TGTGCCAGCAGCTTGCCACACAGGGAAGCTAACTATGGCTACACCTTC. Translated, it gives CASSLPHREANYGYTF.